The 27 T cell receptor beta chains reported below all come from one sample, sequenced in a study of T cell responses to AZD1222 COVID-19 vaccine listed by TCRdb under 2021. In light of the paper, this sample's time point label describes: baseline before first vaccination. Libraries were prepared through the immunoSEQ multiplex PCR assay. The table was pulled from immuneACCESS by TCRdb, which kept in-frame rearrangements only. Such tables lose some clones; where checked, under half of the loss comes from unresolved V genes, and the rest has no known cause. The sample data list under 110,000 clones, and over 75% of these were observed just once. The top ten constitute approximately 17% of the sample. The sample in question was peripheral blood, obtained on day 0 of AZD1222 vaccination. Receptors were obtained from an adult in good health.

J is TRBJ1-6 and V is TRBV6-6; D remains unclear. Looked up from germline, CDR1 is MNHNY and CDR2 is SVGAGI (reference sequence). V lost 7 bases to trimming and J lost 4 bases, with 14 bases between them. The CDR3 is 15 amino acids. The CDR3 DNA reads as TGTGCCAGCAACCTACGGACGGGTTATAATTCACCCCTCCACTTT. Translation: CASNLRTGYNSPLHF.

V usage is TRBV28 and J usage is TRBJ1-4, with TRBD1 identical over 7 bases. The CDR3 runs to 15 residues. Germline loops: CDR1 MDHEN, CDR2 SYDVKM. V shed 5 bases and J 6 bases; nucleotides not matched to a gene: 9. The CDR3 is CASSPRTGVDEKLFF. The CDR3 nucleotides read TGTGCCAGCAGTCCTCGGACAGGAGTAGATGAAAAACTGTTTTTT.

The chain combines TRBV10-3 with TRBJ1-1; 7 positions match TRBD1. V shed 7 bases and J 0 bases; nucleotides not matched to a gene: 5. Germline V gene data show CDR1 as ENHRY and CDR2 as SYGVKD. CDR3 length: 14 amino acids. The CDR3: CAITRDRLNTEAFF. The CDR3 DNA is TGTGCCATCACCCGGGACAGATTGAACACTGAAGCTTTCTTT.

CDR3 protein: CASSLVGPSSNEQYF. For the CDR3, the DNA is TGCGCCAGCAGCTTGGTGGGACCCTCTTCCAACGAGCAGTACTTC. The genes are TRBV5-1 and TRBJ2-7; D tentatively reads TRBD1 or TRBD2 (5 bases each). Germline V gene data show CDR1 as SGHRS and CDR2 as YFSETQ. V was cut by 0 bases and J by 5 bases, with 15 bases left in between. The CDR3 is 15 amino acids.

This chain uses TRBV6-1 with TRBJ2-6; unclear D gene. This CDR3 contains 19 residues. Germline assignment: CDR1 MNHNS and CDR2 SASEGT. V lost 2 bases, J lost 0 bases, and 17 bases lay in between. The CDR3 DNA reads as TGTGCCAGCAGTGAAACCCTGGGGTTGTGGCACTCTGGGGCCAACGTCCTGACTTTC. Protein sequence: CASSETLGLWHSGANVLTF.

This chain links TRBV2 with TRBJ2-7; possibly TRBD1 for D (6 bases). The CDR3 loop spans 15 amino acids. From germline, CDR1 is SNHLY and CDR2 FYNNEI. Trimming took off 1 base at V and 9 bases at J, with 19 bases between the two ends. Here the CDR3 reads CASSEEGRGATRQYF. In DNA form, the CDR3 reads TGTGCCAGCAGTGAAGAAGGCAGGGGTGCTACGAGGCAGTACTTC.

For the CDR3, the DNA is TGTGCCAGCAGTTATGGCAGATCTAATGAAAAACTGTTTTTT. Translating gives CASSYGRSNEKLFF. The gene calls are TRBV6-5 and TRBJ1-4; the D is unclear. The CDR3 is 14 amino acids. V was shortened by 3 bases and J by 3 bases, with 8 bases between the two germline ends. Germline CDR1 is MNHEY and CDR2 is SVGAGI.

The chain links TRBV4-2 to TRBJ2-1; D unresolved. Germline V gene lookup returns CDR1 LGHNA and CDR2 YNFKEQ. This CDR3 contains 14 residues. Trimming removed 1 base at V and 5 bases at J, with 9 bases between. The CDR3 sequence: CASSQATQDNEQFF. The CDR3 coding sequence is TGTGCCAGCAGCCAAGCCACCCAGGACAATGAGCAGTTCTTC.

The rearrangement uses TRBV3-1 (or the pseudogene TRBV3-2) and TRBJ2-7, with D possibly matching TRBD2 (5 bases). This CDR3 is 15 amino acids long. Between the trimmed V and J ends, which lost 0 bases and 1 base, there was a span of 10 bases. CDR1 LGHDT and CDR2 YNNKEL come from the germline V gene (reference sequence). DNA for the CDR3: TGTGCCAGCAGCCAAGAAATAGCGCCTTCCTACGAGCAGTACTTC. Translation gives CASSQEIAPSYEQYF.

The V gene is TRBV4-1, the J gene TRBJ2-7; TRBD1 matches 8 bases. The germline V gene has CDR1 MGHRA and CDR2 YSYEKL. This CDR3 region has 15 residues. The ends lost 0 bases at V and 8 bases at J; junction bases unmatched: 9. The CDR3 sequence is CASSQEGQVLSKQYF. The CDR3 bases are TGCGCCAGCAGCCAAGAGGGACAGGTTCTTTCTAAGCAGTACTTC.

This chain joins TRBV3-1 (or the pseudogene TRBV3-2) and TRBJ2-7; 9 bases match TRBD2. The junction had 10 bases not matched to a gene; V was cut back by 4 bases and J by 6 bases. The CDR3 is 15 residues long. The germline gives CDR1 LGHDT, CDR2 YNNKEL (reference sequence). The CDR3 coding sequence is TGTGCCAGCAGCCCATCTAGCGGGAACCTTGGCGAGCAGTACTTC. Its translation: CASSPSSGNLGEQYF.

This clone was observed a few times. The rearrangement uses TRBV5-6 and TRBJ1-6; possible D gene TRBD1, 6 bases. CDR1 and CDR2 (germline): SGHDT, YYEEEE. V lost 4 bases and J 0 bases, leaving 11 bases between the germline ends. This CDR3 has 16 residues. CDR3 amino acids: CASSAKDSSYNSPLHF. The CDR3 DNA reads as TGTGCCAGCAGCGCTAAGGACAGCTCCTATAATTCACCCCTCCACTTT. The full variable domain, with the rest looked up from reference TRBV5-6 and TRBJ1-6, is DAGVTQSPTHLIKTRGQQVTLRCSPKSGHDTVSWYQQALGQGPQFIFQYYEEEERQRGNFPDRFSGHQFPNYSSELNVNALLLGDSALYLCASSAKDSSYNSPLHFGNGTRLTVT.

The chain couples TRBV28 to TRBJ2-7; TRBD2 aligns across 8 bases. Germline-derived CDR1 and CDR2 are MDHEN and SYDVKM. The CDR3 is 13 amino acids. V lost 5 bases to trimming and J lost 6 bases; unmatched junction nucleotides: 6. The CDR3 loop is CASSGTRVGEQYF. The DNA of the CDR3 is TGTGCCAGCAGTGGGACTAGGGTAGGCGAGCAGTACTTC.

V and J are TRBV27 and TRBJ1-2, with D uncertain. The CDR3 consists of 13 residues. Looked up from germline, CDR1 is MNHEY and CDR2 is SMNVEV (reference sequence). Deletions cut 2 bases from V and 3 bases from J, with 7 bases between. CDR3 nucleotide sequence: TGTGCCAGCAGTTTAAACAGCTACTATGGCTACACCTTC. As protein: CASSLNSYYGYTF.

This sequence joins TRBV15 and TRBJ2-1; TRBD2 matches 10 bases. The ends lost 0 bases at V and 11 bases at J; junction bases unmatched: 7. This CDR3 is built from 15 residues. CDR1 is LNHNV and CDR2 is YYDKDF in the germline V gene (reference sequence). CDR3 bases: TGTGCCACCAGCAGAGATCTAGCGGGAGAGATTAAGCAGTTCTTC. This codes for CATSRDLAGEIKQFF.

The chain couples TRBV30 to TRBJ2-7; unclear D gene. Trimming shortened V by 2 bases and J by 3 bases, and 8 bases separated the two germline ends. Germline CDR1 GTSNPN, CDR2 SVGIG (reference sequence). The CDR3 has 12 amino acids. In DNA form, the CDR3 reads TGTGCCTGGAGTTCGACCCACTACGAGCAGTACTTC. Its translation: CAWSSTHYEQYF.

This rearrangement joins TRBV28 to TRBJ1-2; 8 bases are a match to TRBD1. After removal of 5 bases from V and 2 bases from J, the junction contained 4 bases not matched to a gene. The CDR3 runs 14 residues. Germline V CDR1 and CDR2: MDHEN, SYDVKM. The CDR3 DNA follows: TGTGCCAGCAGTAGGACAGGGAGCAACTATGGCTACACCTTC. Protein product: CASSRTGSNYGYTF.

The V call is TRBV6-2 or TRBV6-3, the J call TRBJ1-3, with no clear D. Trimming removed 4 bases from V and 0 bases from J, with 7 bases in between. CDR3 length equals 14 residues. Germline V CDR1 and CDR2: MNHEY, SVGEGT. The CDR3 spells CASSSAGSGNTIYF. CDR3 nucleotides: TGTGCCAGCAGTTCGGCAGGCTCTGGAAACACCATATATTTT.

The J gene is TRBJ2-3, the V gene TRBV6-2 or TRBV6-3, with 8 bases aligning to TRBD2. Germline lookup yields CDR1 MNHEY and CDR2 SVGEGT. V lost 5 bases and J lost 9; bases outside the gene matches: 10. The CDR3 loop spans 14 amino acids. CDR3 nucleotide sequence: TGTGCCAGCAGTCCCTCCCACCAGCGGGAGACGCAGTATTTT. Encoded protein: CASSPSHQRETQYF.

CDR3 in amino acids: CASSSRTGFSNEKLFF. The CDR3, as DNA: TGTGCCAGCAGCTCCCGGACAGGGTTTTCTAATGAAAAACTGTTTTTT. V gene TRBV11-2 combines with J gene TRBJ1-4, with 8 bases that match TRBD1. Germline values: CDR1 SGHAT, CDR2 FQNNGV. The V gene end was trimmed by 4 bases and the J gene end by 3 bases; junction bases not matched to a gene: 7. The CDR3 covers 16 residues. Filled out from reference TRBV11-2 and TRBJ1-4, the complete variable domain reads EAGVAQSPRYKIIEKRQSVAFWCNPISGHATLYWYQQILGQGPKLLIQFQNNGVVDDSQLPKDRFSAERLKGVDSTLKIQPAKLEDSAVYLCASSSRTGFSNEKLFFGSGTQLSVL.

The CDR3 DNA reads as TGTGCCAGCAGTGAATTGTCGCGGGAGTTCAGCAATGAGCAGTTCTTC. Encoded protein: CASSELSREFSNEQFF. The chain links TRBV6-1 to TRBJ2-1, with 7 bases lining up with TRBD2. The CDR3 has 16 residues. The germline V gene has CDR1 MNHNS and CDR2 SASEGT. The J segment lost 6 bases and the V segment lost 2 bases, leaving 10 bases of the junction unmatched.

The chain combines TRBV27 with TRBJ1-2, with 9 bases identical to TRBD1. This CDR3 is built from 14 residues. Germline-derived CDR1 and CDR2 are MNHEY and SMNVEV (reference sequence). J was trimmed by 8 bases and V by 5 bases; bases with no gene match: 9. The CDR3 nucleotides read TGTGCCAGCAGTCCATCAAACAGGGGGCGGGGCTACACCTTC. Amino acid sequence: CASSPSNRGRGYTF.

This chain uses TRBV11-2 with TRBJ2-3; the D gene is possibly TRBD2 (6 bases). Trimming pared 3 bases from V and 10 bases from J, leaving 17 bases between. The CDR3 spans 14 residues. Per the germline V gene, CDR1 is SGHAT and CDR2 is FQNNGV. CDR3 nucleotides: TGTGCCAGCAGCTTGAGACTAGACTCGTTAGCGCAGTATTTT. Its translation: CASSLRLDSLAQYF.

The rearrangement joins TRBV11-3 to TRBJ2-1; D is perhaps TRBD2 (5 bases). V was pared by 5 bases and J by 11 bases, with 10 bases between. Germline V gives CDR1 SGHNT, CDR2 YENEEA. The CDR3 contains 11 residues. CDR3 DNA sequence: TGTGCCAGCAGCACTAGTAAGCAGCAGTTCTTC. This codes for CASSTSKQQFF.

This rearrangement joins TRBV6-1 to TRBJ1-2; TRBD1 matches at 7 bases. The CDR3 sequence is 16 residues long. The germline V gene encodes CDR1 MNHNS and CDR2 SASEGT. Trimming at V came to 2 bases and at J to 8 bases, leaving 14 bases not matched to a gene. The CDR3 DNA follows: TGTGCCAGCAGTGAAAGTCCAGGGACAGAACTTGGGGGCTACACCTTC. This translates into CASSESPGTELGGYTF.

V and J are TRBV7-2 and TRBJ2-1; D gene unclear. Trimming left V 4 bases short and J 6 bases short, with 13 bases between. This CDR3 is built from 14 residues. Germline V gives CDR1 SGHTA, CDR2 FQGNSA. The CDR3 sequence is CASSSALIINEQFF. CDR3 sequence (DNA): TGTGCCAGCAGCTCGGCCCTTATTATCAATGAGCAGTTCTTC.

The gene calls are TRBV5-1 and TRBJ2-2, with 7 bases fitting TRBD1. Germline V gives CDR1 SGHRS, CDR2 YFSETQ. The CDR3 covers 14 residues. The V and J ends lost 2 bases and 7 bases, in that order; junction bases with no gene match: 5. The CDR3 reads CASSLQGSGGELFF. In DNA form, the CDR3 reads TGCGCCAGCAGCTTACAGGGGAGCGGCGGGGAGCTGTTTTTT. Full variable domain (missing parts from reference TRBV5-1 and TRBJ2-2): KAGVTQTPRYLIKTRGQQVTLSCSPISGHRSVSWYQQTPGQGLQFLFEYFSETQRNKGNFPGRFSGRQFSNSRSEMNVSTLELGDSALYLCASSLQGSGGELFFGEGSRLTVL.